The T cell receptor (beta chain) described here comes from a study of T cells in localized non-small cell lung cancer. V dropped 4 bases and J dropped 5; count of bases not matched to a gene: 16. This CDR3 region has 17 residues. Germline assignment: CDR1 SGHNT and CDR2 YYREEE (reference sequence). Only in-frame clones appear in the TCRdb table, and some are missing; sequencing was by immunoSEQ multiplex PCR. The table shows under 150,000 clones, with roughly 90% occurring only once. The chain is built from TRBV5-4 and TRBJ2-5, with TRBD2 matching 8 bases. This sequence was found in an older female donor with stage I lung adenocarcinoma. The material sequenced was peripheral blood, taken before any cancer treatment. CDR3 protein: CASSMGGLAGVGETQYF. Here the CDR3 DNA reads TGTGCCAGCAGCATGGGGGGTCTAGCGGGCGTCGGGGAGACCCAGTACTTC.